This entry lists 31 T cell receptor beta chains sequenced from one sample in a study of blood T cell repertoires in COVID-19 (dated by TCRdb to the early 2020s). The method behind the library was the immunoSEQ multiplex PCR assay. Not all clones reach the TCRdb copy of this immuneACCESS table, which keeps in-frame sequences only. Checked studies attribute under half of the gap to unresolved V genes and leave the rest unexplained. This sample gives some 250,000 clones in total; about four fifths of them show up just once. The ten biggest clones cover less than 4% of the sample. The source material was peripheral blood. These receptors all stem from a woman aged 18-29 years with acute or convalescent COVID-19.

J is TRBJ2-3 and V is TRBV10-1; 10 bases map to TRBD2. V was clipped by 3 bases and J by 1 base; unmatched bases: 4. The CDR3 totals 16 residues. CDR1 is WNHNN, CDR2 SYGVQD, per germline (reference sequence). The CDR3 nucleotides read TGCGCCAGCAGTGAAGGTCTAGCGGGAGGCACAGATACGCAGTATTTT. As protein: CASSEGLAGGTDTQYF.

This chain uses TRBV9 with TRBJ2-2, with 7 bases matching TRBD2. This CDR3 has 15 amino acids. The V segment lost 3 bases and the J segment 0 bases; nucleotides outside the gene matches: 2. Germline-derived CDR1 and CDR2 are SGDLS and YYNGEE. The CDR3 coding sequence is TGTGCCAGCAGCGCGAGCGGGACGAACACCGGGGAGCTGTTTTTT. It encodes CASSASGTNTGELFF.

There are a few counts of this clone. The CDR3 here is CASSFPRGLSAPYGYTF. In DNA, the CDR3 is TGTGCCAGCAGCTTCCCCAGGGGTCTTTCCGCACCCTATGGCTACACCTTC. V and J are TRBV7-9 and TRBJ1-2, with TRBD1 as a possible D gene (6 bases). Germline V CDR1 and CDR2: SEHNR, FQNEAQ (reference sequence). Trimming took off 3 bases at V and 4 bases at J, with 21 bases between the two ends. The CDR3 spans 17 residues.

The chain employs TRBV6-5 and TRBJ2-5, with a tentative D call TRBD1 (5 bases). The length of the CDR3 is 13 residues. Germline V gives CDR1 MNHEY, CDR2 SVGAGI. V was cut by 6 bases and J by 2 bases, with 10 bases left in between. The CDR3 DNA sequence: TGTGCCAGCAGAGCAGGGCTGCAAGAGACCCAGTACTTC. Translation: CASRAGLQETQYF.

The chain joins TRBV12-2 to TRBJ2-5; no check of the table's D call, TRBD2, against the DNA was made. TRBV12-2 constitutes a pseudogene. The CDR3 length is 14 residues. CDR3 bases: TGTGCAAGTCGCTTACGGTTACCACAAGAGACCCAGTACTTC. Translated, it gives CASRLRLPQETQYF.

This chain connects TRBV5-1 to TRBJ1-1; 7 nucleotides line up with TRBD1. V lost 4 bases and J lost 7; bases outside the gene matches: 7. The CDR3 has 13 residues. The germline gives CDR1 SGHRS, CDR2 YFSETQ. CDR3 region: CASSLTGFGEAFF. CDR3 coding DNA: TGCGCCAGCAGCCTGACAGGGTTTGGTGAAGCTTTCTTT.

J is TRBJ1-1 and V is TRBV5-1, with D perhaps matching TRBD1 (6 bases). Trimming took 4 bases from V and 1 from J, leaving 11 bases between them. Germline assignment: CDR1 SGHRS and CDR2 YFSETQ. The CDR3 extends over 14 amino acids. CDR3 DNA: TGCGCCAGCAGCCCGGACAGCTCGAACACTGAAGCTTTCTTT. This codes for CASSPDSSNTEAFF.

The chain joins TRBV11-2 to TRBJ2-3; the match to TRBD2 covers 12 bases. Germline CDR1 and CDR2: SGHAT and FQNNGV. The CDR3 length is 15 residues. The trim removed 7 bases at V and 4 bases at J, leaving 6 bases unmatched. This CDR3 is CASNRLAGVADTQYF. CDR3 nucleotide sequence: TGTGCCAGCAACCGACTAGCGGGAGTGGCAGATACGCAGTATTTT.

This rearrangement joins TRBV19 to TRBJ1-2, with a possible D match to TRBD1 (5 bases). Germline V gives CDR1 LNHDA, CDR2 SQIVND (reference sequence). V was shortened by 3 bases and J by 5 bases, with 16 bases between the two germline ends. The CDR3 is 15 residues long. CDR3 nucleotides: TGTGCCAGTAGTATCGTGGCAGGGAATATGTATGGCTACACCTTC. Amino acid sequence: CASSIVAGNMYGYTF.

This clone was detected only a few times. V and J are TRBV5-1 and TRBJ2-2; 9 bases fit TRBD1. The J segment lost 0 bases and the V segment lost 4 bases, leaving 4 bases of the junction unmatched. The CDR3 has 16 residues. Germline V gives CDR1 SGHRS, CDR2 YFSETQ. The CDR3 coding sequence is TGCGCCAGCAGCCAGGGACAGGGCACGAACACCGGGGAGCTGTTTTTT. The encoded protein is CASSQGQGTNTGELFF. Full variable domain (rest looked up from reference TRBV5-1 and TRBJ2-2): KAGVTQTPRYLIKTRGQQVTLSCSPISGHRSVSWYQQTPGQGLQFLFEYFSETQRNKGNFPGRFSGRQFSNSRSEMNVSTLELGDSALYLCASSQGQGTNTGELFFGEGSRLTVL.

This chain connects TRBV4-3 to TRBJ2-1; D is unresolved. The germline V gene has CDR1 LGHNA and CDR2 YSLEER. V was clipped by 3 bases and J by 0 bases, with 12 bases between them. The CDR3 has 16 residues. The CDR3 coding sequence is TGCGCCAGCAGCCATACCGAGAAAAGCTCCTACAATGAGCAGTTCTTC. This sequence encodes CASSHTEKSSYNEQFF.

V and J are TRBV18 and TRBJ2-1; the match to TRBD2 covers 10 bases. V shed 4 bases and J 2 bases; nucleotides not matched to a gene: 20. The germline V gene encodes CDR1 KGHSH and CDR2 LQKENI. This CDR3 region has 21 residues. The CDR3 DNA reads as TGTGCCAGCTCACAGGGTTCAGCGGGAGGGCCGCTTCGCCCGACCTACAATGAGCAGTTCTTC. Translation gives CASSQGSAGGPLRPTYNEQFF.

The chain employs TRBV30 and TRBJ1-4; a weak D match, TRBD1 (6 bases). Germline loops: CDR1 GTSNPN, CDR2 SVGIG (reference sequence). This CDR3 has 13 amino acids. V lost 3 bases, J lost 13 bases, and 18 bases lay in between. The CDR3 DNA reads TGTGCCTGGAGAGGGGGTCATATCGGCGTACTGTTTTTT. This codes for CAWRGGHIGVLFF.

The gene calls are TRBV7-2 and TRBJ2-1; 10 bases are shared with TRBD2. The CDR3 totals 16 residues. Germline CDR1 and CDR2: SGHTA and FQGNSA. V lost 5 bases to trimming and J lost 10 bases; unmatched junction nucleotides: 14. The DNA for the CDR3 is TGTGCCAGCAGCCCCGGGGGGCTAGCGGGAGTTCGGGAGCAGTTCTTC. Its protein product is CASSPGGLAGVREQFF.

The V and J genes are TRBV9 and TRBJ2-1, with D perhaps matching TRBD1 (6 bases). With 2 bases removed from V and 4 bases from J, the gap between germline ends came to 13 bases. The germline CDR1 and CDR2 sequences are SGDLS and YYNGEE. The CDR3 runs to 15 residues. The CDR3 DNA is TGTGCCAGCAGCGTGGGACATTCAGTATACAATGAGCAGTTCTTC. Translated: CASSVGHSVYNEQFF.

This chain connects TRBV18 to TRBJ2-2, with unresolved D. Between the trimmed V and J ends, which lost 0 bases and 4 bases, there was a span of 9 bases. This CDR3 contains 15 residues. Germline lookup yields CDR1 KGHSH and CDR2 LQKENI. This chain's CDR3 is CASSPPIGLTGELFF. In DNA form, the CDR3 reads TGTGCCAGCTCACCACCGATCGGTCTCACCGGGGAGCTGTTTTTT.

The chain combines TRBV4-3 with TRBJ2-7; 10 bases line up with TRBD1. This CDR3 has 15 residues. CDR1 is LGHNA, CDR2 YSLEER, per germline. V lost 0 bases, J lost 4 bases, and 3 bases stayed unmatched. CDR3 residues: CASSQEGTGVYEQYF. DNA of the CDR3: TGCGCCAGCAGCCAAGAGGGGACAGGGGTGTACGAGCAGTACTTC.

V and J are TRBV19 and TRBJ2-7, with D possibly being TRBD2 (6 bases). V dropped 7 bases and J dropped 4 bases, with 17 bases sitting between them. The germline V gene has CDR1 LNHDA and CDR2 SQIVND (reference sequence). The CDR3 covers 14 residues. This CDR3 is CASTRGGGLYEQYF. The CDR3 region has the DNA TGTGCCAGTACCCGAGGCGGAGGGTTGTACGAGCAGTACTTC.

The V and J genes are TRBV30 and TRBJ1-4; D ambiguous. Trimming left V 1 base short and J 4 bases short, with 13 bases between. The CDR3 is 15 residues long. Germline loops: CDR1 GTSNPN, CDR2 SVGIG (reference sequence). The CDR3 here is CAWSGAGTHNEKLFF. Here the CDR3 DNA reads TGTGCCTGGAGTGGGGCAGGAACACATAATGAAAAACTGTTTTTT.

This clone is a singleton in its sample. V is TRBV24-1 and J is TRBJ2-5; D is possibly TRBD2 (6 bases). Germline V CDR1 and CDR2: KGHDR, SFDVKD. This CDR3 has 15 amino acids. Trimming stripped 9 bases from V and 5 bases from J, with 21 bases between. The CDR3 sequence is CATDLRVIGRETQYF. CDR3 DNA: TGTGCCACCGATCTCCGGGTCATAGGGAGGGAGACCCAGTACTTC.

The V and J genes are TRBV6-2 or TRBV6-3 and TRBJ1-6, with D possibly TRBD1 on 6 matching bases. V was clipped by 6 bases and J by 7 bases, with 16 bases between them. Germline CDR1 reads MNHEY; CDR2 reads SVGEGT. This CDR3 has 15 amino acids. CDR3: CASSIRGNSNSPLHF. The CDR3 coding sequence is TGTGCCAGCAGCATTAGGGGGAATAGCAATTCACCCCTCCACTTT.

This clone appeared a few times. The chain is built from TRBV3-1 (or the pseudogene TRBV3-2) and TRBJ2-7; D is uncertain. CDR1 LGHDT and CDR2 YNNKEL come from the germline V gene (reference sequence). V gave up 5 bases and J gave up 6 bases, with 11 bases separating them. The CDR3 sequence is 12 residues long. The CDR3 coding sequence is TGTGCCAGCAGCATCGGTTGCGGCGAGCAGTACTTC. It specifies CASSIGCGEQYF.

The gene calls are TRBV3-1 (or the pseudogene TRBV3-2) and TRBJ2-3; possible D gene TRBD2, 5 bases. Trimming removed 5 bases from V and 6 bases from J, with 21 bases in between. CDR3 length: 16 amino acids. From germline, CDR1 is LGHDT and CDR2 YNNKEL (reference sequence). CDR3: CASSGLDSPIMDTQYF. In DNA form, the CDR3 reads TGTGCCAGCAGCGGGTTGGACTCGCCAATCATGGATACGCAGTATTTT.

On this clone itself: The same CDR3 is also encoded by other DNA sequences in this sample. The chain is built from TRBV27 and TRBJ1-1, with D maybe TRBD1 (5 bases). Germline V gene data show CDR1 as MNHEY and CDR2 as SMNVEV (reference sequence). Trimming stripped 3 bases from V and 6 bases from J, with 11 bases between. The CDR3 covers 13 residues. The CDR3 region has the DNA TGTGCCAGCAGTTTGGCAGGGAGGGCTGAAGCTTTCTTT. As protein: CASSLAGRAEAFF.

The J gene is TRBJ1-1, the V gene TRBV30; 7 bases fit TRBD1. CDR3 length: 19 residues. Unmatched junction bases numbered 16, after V lost 0 bases and J lost 0 bases. Germline CDR1 GTSNPN, CDR2 SVGIG (reference sequence). CDR3 sequence (DNA): TGTGCCTGGAGTGTACGGTTAGGGGGCAAATTCGGGGTGAACACTGAAGCTTTCTTT. It is translated as CAWSVRLGGKFGVNTEAFF.

This sequence joins TRBV11-1 and TRBJ2-7; 7 positions agree with TRBD1. The CDR3 spans 15 residues. With V trimmed by 5 bases and J by 3 bases, 10 bases remained unmatched. Germline V gives CDR1 SGHAT, CDR2 FQDESV (reference sequence). Here the CDR3 reads CASSPNRDSFYEQYF. The CDR3 region has the DNA TGTGCCAGCAGCCCGAACCGGGACAGCTTCTACGAGCAGTACTTC.

The chain carries TRBV5-6 and TRBJ2-3; 9 nucleotides line up with TRBD2. The CDR3 is made up of 15 amino acids. Germline CDR1 and CDR2: SGHDT and YYEEEE. V shed 2 bases and J 6 bases; nucleotides not matched to a gene: 7. The CDR3 here is CASSFSGRTKDTQYF. The CDR3 DNA reads as TGTGCCAGCAGCTTCAGCGGGAGGACCAAGGATACGCAGTATTTT. The entire variable domain, with the rest obtained from reference TRBV5-6 and TRBJ2-3, is as follows: DAGVTQSPTHLIKTRGQQVTLRCSPKSGHDTVSWYQQALGQGPQFIFQYYEEEERQRGNFPDRFSGHQFPNYSSELNVNALLLGDSALYLCASSFSGRTKDTQYFGPGTRLTVL.

The count of this clone is one. This sequence joins TRBV29-1 and TRBJ2-1, with 13 bases lining up with TRBD2. The V and J ends lost 7 bases and 6 bases, in that order; junction bases with no gene match: 9. In germline, CDR1 is SQVTM, CDR2 ANQGSEA. The CDR3 sequence is 15 residues long. The CDR3 region is CSGGRLAGGGNEQFF. Here the CDR3 DNA reads TGCAGCGGGGGTCGACTAGCGGGAGGAGGCAATGAGCAGTTCTTC.

The CDR3 DNA follows: TGTGCCAGCAGACCGACCACCGGGACAGCGGGTACAGATACGCAGTATTTT. As protein: CASRPTTGTAGTDTQYF. This rearrangement joins TRBV28 to TRBJ2-3; TRBD1 is a possible D gene (7 bases). The germline gives CDR1 MDHEN, CDR2 SYDVKM. The CDR3 has 17 amino acids. Trimming cost V 6 bases and J 3 bases, with 22 bases left between them.

The CDR3 sequence is CASSFTSGYRTDTQYF. In DNA, the CDR3 is TGTGCCAGCAGCTTTACTAGCGGATACCGCACAGATACGCAGTATTTT. The rearrangement joins TRBV7-2 to TRBJ2-3; TRBD2 agrees at 8 bases. Trimming removed 3 bases from V and 1 base from J; junction bases left unmatched: 6. There are 16 residues in the CDR3. Germline-derived CDR1 and CDR2 are SGHTA and FQGNSA.

The V call is TRBV6-2 or TRBV6-3, the J call TRBJ2-7; 9 bases line up with TRBD2. J lost 0 bases, V lost 6 bases, and 15 bases had no gene match. The CDR3 consists of 18 residues. The V gene's germline CDR1 is MNHEY and CDR2 SVGEGT. CDR3: CASSLPIGLAFSSYEQYF. The CDR3 bases are TGTGCCAGCAGCCTACCCATTGGACTAGCGTTTAGCTCCTACGAGCAGTACTTC.